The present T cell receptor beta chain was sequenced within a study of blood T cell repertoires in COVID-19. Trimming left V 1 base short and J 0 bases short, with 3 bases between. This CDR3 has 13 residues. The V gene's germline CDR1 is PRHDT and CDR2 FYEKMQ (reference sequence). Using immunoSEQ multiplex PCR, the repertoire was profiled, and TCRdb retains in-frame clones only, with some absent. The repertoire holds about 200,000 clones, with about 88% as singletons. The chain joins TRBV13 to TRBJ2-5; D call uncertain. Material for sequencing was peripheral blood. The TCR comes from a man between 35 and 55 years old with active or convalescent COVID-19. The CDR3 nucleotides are TGTGCCAGCAGCTTAGCTCACCAAGAGACCCAGTACTTC. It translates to CASSLAHQETQYF.